This T cell receptor (beta chain) was recorded in a study of T cell responses to AZD1222 COVID-19 vaccine. Second-dose schedules of about 4 or about 12 weeks were combined. Regarding this clone: The antigen remains unidentified.

CDR3 length: 15 residues. The V gene's germline CDR1 is MNHNS and CDR2 SASEGT. The V and J ends lost 1 base and 0 bases respectively, with 7 bases between them. Study-level findings and limits: Rises in breadth and depth of Spike-specific TCRs came after two AZD1222 doses. Among the donors, most were white British and more were female, and clonal diversity was possibly underestimated.

Using immunoSEQ multiplex PCR, the repertoire was profiled, and TCRdb retains in-frame clones only, with some absent. The repertoire has about 110,000 clones, over 85% of them found once; the top ten carry more than 2%. The sequencing here drew on peripheral blood, taken 28 days after the second AZD1222 dose. The TCR originated in an adult who received the AZD1222 COVID-19 vaccine. The chain links TRBV6-1 to TRBJ1-5; D is undetermined. The CDR3 DNA is TGTGCCAGCAGTGAAGTATTGGTTAGCAATCAGCCCCAGCATTTT. This encodes CASSEVLVSNQPQHF.